This entry lists 26 T cell receptor beta chains sequenced from one sample in a study of shared clonotypes between healthy human individuals. Some clones are missing from TCRdb's copy, which holds only in-frame ones; the method was immunoSEQ multiplex PCR. The table shows over a million clones, with more than 95% occurring only once. The sample was naive CD4+ T cells sorted from blood. Subset given: CD45RA+ positively selected. These receptors were collected from a man aged 25 to 40 in good health.

This clone was detected once. The chain carries TRBV11-2 and TRBJ1-1; TRBD1 matches 7 bases. The germline CDR1 and CDR2 sequences are SGHAT and FQNNGV. The CDR3 sequence is 17 residues long. After removal of 5 bases from V and 0 bases from J, the junction contained 12 bases not matched to a gene. The CDR3 DNA is TGTGCCAGCAGCCCCCTCTCGCCGGGACAGATGAACACTGAAGCTTTCTTT. It encodes CASSPLSPGQMNTEAFF.

This clone was seen a single time. The rearrangement links TRBV7-2 to TRBJ2-5; 9 bases agree with TRBD2. This CDR3 region has 17 residues. From germline, CDR1 is SGHTA and CDR2 FQGNSA. V trimming: 5 bases; J trimming: 4 bases; junction bases outside the gene matches: 14. The CDR3 DNA reads as TGTGCCAGCAGCCCTAAGGCGGGAGGGTGGTTTCTAGAGACCCAGTACTTC. Protein: CASSPKAGGWFLETQYF.

The rearrangement links TRBV30 to TRBJ1-3; D gene unclear. V was pared by 3 bases and J by 7 bases, with 13 bases between. The CDR3 spans 13 residues. Germline V gives CDR1 GTSNPN, CDR2 SVGIG (reference sequence). CDR3 coding DNA: TGTGCCTGGAGGGACGGAGGAAGGAACACCATATATTTT. Its protein is CAWRDGGRNTIYF.

This chain joins TRBV2 and TRBJ2-5, with D tentatively TRBD2 (6 bases). Germline CDR1 SNHLY, CDR2 FYNNEI. The CDR3 runs to 15 residues. V gave up 8 bases and J gave up 1 base, with 17 bases separating them. In DNA, the CDR3 is TGTGCCAGCGGCGGGACTCCCCGTCTCCAAGAGACCCAGTACTTC. Its translation is CASGGTPRLQETQYF.

The gene calls are TRBV7-9 and TRBJ2-1; TRBD1 aligns across 9 bases. The ends lost 4 bases at V and 7 bases at J; junction bases unmatched: 20. This CDR3 is built from 19 residues. The germline gives CDR1 SEHNR, CDR2 FQNEAQ (reference sequence). For the CDR3, the DNA is TGTGCCAGCAGCTCACCGGGACAGGGCGCTACTAGGACCTCGAATGAGCAGTTCTTC. Translating gives CASSSPGQGATRTSNEQFF.

The chain combines TRBV7-9 with TRBJ2-1, with D unclear. The CDR3 extends over 12 amino acids. V lost 5 bases and J lost 4, with 6 bases in between. Germline V gene lookup returns CDR1 SEHNR and CDR2 FQNEAQ (reference sequence). The CDR3 DNA sequence: TGTGCCAGCAGCACCGTATACAATGAGCAGTTCTTC. Protein product: CASSTVYNEQFF. Supplemented by reference TRBV7-9 and TRBJ2-1, the full variable domain reads DTGVSQNPRHKITKRGQNVTFRCDPISEHNRLYWYRQTLGQGPEFLTYFQNEAQLEKSRLLSDRFSAERPKGSFSTLEIQRTEQGDSAMYLCASSTVYNEQFFGPGTRLTVL.

The chain is built from TRBV2 and TRBJ1-4; TRBD1 agrees at 8 bases. Germline CDR1 and CDR2: SNHLY and FYNNEI. This CDR3 contains 13 residues. V dropped 5 bases and J dropped 6; count of bases not matched to a gene: 2. Written as DNA, the CDR3 is TGTGCCAGCAGTCAGGACAGGGATGAAAAACTGTTTTTT. Translation gives CASSQDRDEKLFF.

DNA of the CDR3: TGTGCCAGCAGCTTAGATCAGGTCAATGAGCAGTTCTTC. This encodes CASSLDQVNEQFF. The rearrangement joins TRBV11-2 to TRBJ2-1; no clear D gene. The CDR3 runs to 13 residues. Germline lookup yields CDR1 SGHAT and CDR2 FQNNGV. V was pared by 0 bases and J by 6 bases, with 6 bases between.

The chain combines TRBV5-4 with TRBJ2-4; 11 bases agree with TRBD1. Germline V CDR1 and CDR2: SGHNT, YYREEE (reference sequence). The CDR3 extends over 13 amino acids. Germline trimming cut 9 bases from V and 4 bases from J; bases unmatched to any gene: 3. DNA for the CDR3: TGTGCCATGGGGACAGGGGGTAAAAACATTCAGTACTTC. This encodes CAMGTGGKNIQYF.

V gene TRBV10-2 combines with J gene TRBJ2-7; 11 positions agree with TRBD2. J was trimmed by 3 bases and V by 6 bases; bases with no gene match: 4. The CDR3 has 14 amino acids. The germline CDR1 and CDR2 sequences are WSHSY and SAAADI. CDR3 coding DNA: TGCGCCAGCAGACTAGCGGGAGAAGGCTACGAGCAGTACTTC. Encoded protein: CASRLAGEGYEQYF.

This sequence joins TRBV5-1 and TRBJ1-2; no clear D. The CDR3 runs 14 residues. The germline V and J ends were trimmed by 7 bases and 0 bases, with 13 bases remaining between them. The germline V gene has CDR1 SGHRS and CDR2 YFSETQ. CDR3 loop: CASSPEITNYGYTF. CDR3 in DNA: TGCGCCAGCTCCCCCGAGATTACTAACTATGGCTACACCTTC.

The V call is TRBV28, the J call TRBJ1-2, with D maybe TRBD1 (6 bases). The CDR3 is 13 residues long. Per germline, CDR1 MDHEN and CDR2 SYDVKM. Trimming stripped 5 bases from V and 8 bases from J, with 15 bases between. The CDR3 region has the DNA TGTGCCAGCAGTCCCCAGGGGCCCGGGGGCTACACCTTC. This codes for CASSPQGPGGYTF.

The chain carries TRBV28 and TRBJ2-3; 7 nucleotides agree with TRBD2. This CDR3 has 17 amino acids. Germline trimming cut 1 base from V and 6 bases from J; bases unmatched to any gene: 13. CDR1 and CDR2 from the germline V gene are MDHEN and SYDVKM. CDR3 sequence: CASSLSFPSGDLDTQYF. The CDR3 bases are TGTGCCAGCAGTTTATCTTTTCCTAGCGGAGACCTGGATACGCAGTATTTT.

The chain links TRBV11-2 to TRBJ1-2, with 9 nucleotides matching TRBD1. The CDR3 length is 13 residues. The V gene's germline CDR1 is SGHAT and CDR2 FQNNGV. The ends lost 6 bases at V and 4 bases at J; junction bases unmatched: 3. CDR3 amino acids: CASRGQGAYGYTF. CDR3 nucleotide sequence: TGTGCCAGCAGGGGACAGGGTGCCTATGGCTACACCTTC.

The chain employs TRBV2 and TRBJ2-5, with D possibly matching TRBD2 (5 bases). Germline CDR1 and CDR2: SNHLY and FYNNEI. V lost 10 bases and J lost 4, with 16 bases in between. This CDR3 contains 13 residues. The CDR3 is CATQLRVIETQYF. CDR3 nucleotides: TGTGCCACCCAGCTGAGGGTTATAGAGACCCAGTACTTC.

The rearrangement joins TRBV7-9 to TRBJ1-1, with D uncertain. V was trimmed by 1 base and J by 3 bases, leaving 12 bases between them. Germline lookup yields CDR1 SEHNR and CDR2 FQNEAQ (reference sequence). The CDR3 has 15 residues. The CDR3 is CASSLGQSMHTEAFF. In DNA form, the CDR3 reads TGTGCCAGCAGCTTAGGTCAGTCGATGCACACTGAAGCTTTCTTT.

The CDR3: CATRERTGASGNTIYF. The DNA of the CDR3 is TGTGCCACCAGGGAAAGGACAGGGGCATCTGGAAACACCATATATTTT. The chain joins TRBV15 to TRBJ1-3, with TRBD1 matching 9 bases. Losses at the gene ends were 6 bases for V and 1 base for J; bases not matched to a gene: 7. The CDR3 has 16 amino acids. CDR1 and CDR2 (germline): LNHNV, YYDKDF (reference sequence).

The chain has TRBV30 and TRBJ2-6; 7 bases are a match to TRBD1. The CDR3 is made up of 20 amino acids. Trimming took 2 bases from V and 0 from J; bases not matched to a gene: 16. CDR1 and CDR2 from the germline V gene are GTSNPN and SVGIG (reference sequence). The CDR3 DNA reads TGTGCCTGGAGTTTACCCTTTCTACAGGGGCATGACTCTGGGGCCAACGTCCTGACTTTC. Amino acid sequence: CAWSLPFLQGHDSGANVLTF. The full variable domain, completed using reference TRBV30 and TRBJ2-6, is SQTIHQWPATLVQPVGSPLSLECTVEGTSNPNLYWYRQAAGRGLQLLFYSVGIGQISSEVPQNLSASRPQDRQFILSSKKLLLSDSGFYLCAWSLPFLQGHDSGANVLTFGAGSRLTVL.

This chain connects TRBV18 to TRBJ2-2, with no clear D. V lost 3 bases and J 2 bases, leaving 10 bases between the germline ends. The CDR3 is 15 amino acids. Germline assignment: CDR1 KGHSH and CDR2 LQKENI. The CDR3 spells CASSPARPNTGELFF. The CDR3 nucleotides read TGTGCCAGCTCACCCGCCCGCCCAAACACCGGGGAGCTGTTTTTT. The complete variable domain, with remaining parts taken from reference TRBV18 and TRBJ2-2, reads NAGVMQNPRHLVRRRGQEARLRCSPMKGHSHVYWYRQLPEEGLKFMVYLQKENIIDESGMPKERFSAEFPKEGPSILRIQQVVRGDSAAYFCASSPARPNTGELFFGEGSRLTVL.

The count of this clone is one. V usage is TRBV4-3 and J usage is TRBJ2-3; 10 positions match TRBD2. This CDR3 contains 17 residues. Germline V gives CDR1 LGHNA, CDR2 YSLEER. V lost 0 bases, J lost 6 bases, and 9 bases stayed unmatched. The CDR3 spells CASSQERAGGPADTQYF. CDR3 bases: TGCGCCAGCAGCCAAGAGCGAGCGGGAGGGCCAGCGGATACGCAGTATTTT.

The rearrangement uses TRBV27 and TRBJ2-7; D perhaps matches TRBD1 (6 bases). V lost 6 bases and J lost 7, with 19 bases in between. Germline CDR1 reads MNHEY; CDR2 reads SMNVEV (reference sequence). The CDR3 contains 14 residues. The chain's CDR3 is CASRRGRVLYEQYF. The DNA for the CDR3 is TGTGCCAGCAGAAGGGGGAGAGTTTTATATGAGCAGTACTTC.

V gene TRBV5-1 combines with J gene TRBJ2-3; D uncertain. Trimming took off 2 bases at V and 8 bases at J, with 18 bases between the two ends. Germline CDR1 and CDR2: SGHRS and YFSETQ. This CDR3 region has 15 residues. This CDR3 is CASSFRRPARFTQYF. In nucleotides, the CDR3 is TGCGCCAGCAGCTTTCGACGGCCAGCACGATTTACGCAGTATTTT.

A single count supports this clone. V and J are TRBV7-8 and TRBJ2-1, with 8 positions matching TRBD2. V lost 5 bases, J lost 12 bases, and 12 bases stayed unmatched. Germline values: CDR1 SGHVS, CDR2 FQNEAQ. CDR3 length equals 14 residues. The CDR3 is CASSTGTRELGQFF. The CDR3 DNA is TGTGCCAGCAGCACCGGGACTAGGGAGCTCGGGCAGTTCTTC.

This clone is a singleton in its sample. The gene calls are TRBV25-1 and TRBJ2-3; tentatively, D is TRBD1 (5 bases). The CDR3 has 13 amino acids. V lost 6 bases to trimming and J lost 1 base, with 8 bases between them. In germline, CDR1 is MGHDK, CDR2 SYGVNS. The CDR3 DNA sequence: TGTGCCAGCAGGGAAGGGGGCACAGATACGCAGTATTTT. This encodes CASREGGTDTQYF.

J is TRBJ2-3 and V is TRBV10-2, with 8 nucleotides matching TRBD1. Trimming cost V 4 bases and J 4 bases; bases outside gene matches: 4. CDR3 length equals 14 residues. CDR1 and CDR2 from the germline V gene are WSHSY and SAAADI. In nucleotides, the CDR3 is TGCGCCAGCAGTGCCCCGGACAGGGCAGATACGCAGTATTTT. Amino acid sequence: CASSAPDRADTQYF.

This chain joins TRBV4-3 and TRBJ2-5; no definite D call. V gave up 4 bases and J gave up 5 bases, with 17 bases separating them. The CDR3 is 15 residues long. CDR1 is LGHNA, CDR2 YSLEER, per germline. CDR3 loop: CASSPEPGRRETQYF. The DNA for the CDR3 is TGCGCCAGCAGCCCAGAACCCGGACGCAGGGAGACCCAGTACTTC.